A single sample is the source of the 30 T cell receptor beta chains below, sequenced in a study of beta chain features in type 1 diabetes. Reverse transcribing all isolated RNA meant expressed TCRB transcripts were sequenced. The repertoire was sequenced with immunoSEQ multiplex PCR; TCRdb's copy has only in-frame clones and lacks some. Of about 9,400 clones detected, around 78% appear once; the ten largest clones hold roughly 1.5%. The specimen was Tregs from blood. The receptor source for this set is a young woman in good health.

This chain links TRBV9 with TRBJ2-3, with D possibly TRBD2 on 5 matching bases. Germline V gene sequence: CDR1 SGDLS, CDR2 YYNGEE. The CDR3 is made up of 15 amino acids. Trimming cost V 4 bases and J 1 base, with 13 bases left between them. The chain's CDR3 is CASSPRSSGTDTQYF. CDR3 DNA: TGTGCCAGCAGCCCGCGAAGTAGCGGCACAGATACGCAGTATTTT.

The chain recombines TRBV5-1 with TRBJ2-1; 9 bases line up with TRBD1. Germline V lookup: CDR1 SGHRS, CDR2 YFSETQ. This CDR3 has 15 amino acids. J gave up 2 bases and V 2 bases, and 2 bases lay outside the gene matches. CDR3 sequence (DNA): TGCGCCAGCAGCTTCCGACAGGGGGCCTACAATGAGCAGTTCTTC. The encoded protein is CASSFRQGAYNEQFF.

In its sample, this clone was seen a few times. CDR3 coding DNA: TGTGCCAGCAGCACCCACCCAGGGCAAGAGACCCAGTACTTC. Translated: CASSTHPGQETQYF. The chain uses TRBV13 and TRBJ2-5; D possibly corresponds to TRBD1 (5 bases). V gave up 5 bases and J gave up 2 bases, with 12 bases separating them. The CDR3 spans 14 residues. The germline V gene has CDR1 PRHDT and CDR2 FYEKMQ (reference sequence).

The chain carries TRBV30 and TRBJ1-2; D gene ambiguous. The germline V and J ends were trimmed by 1 base and 4 bases, with 4 bases remaining between them. The CDR3 consists of 11 residues. The germline gives CDR1 GTSNPN, CDR2 SVGIG (reference sequence). This CDR3 is CAWSGVYGYTF. CDR3 DNA sequence: TGTGCCTGGAGTGGAGTCTATGGCTACACCTTC.

The rearrangement joins TRBV2 to TRBJ1-1; TRBD1 is a possible D gene (5 bases). Germline loops: CDR1 SNHLY, CDR2 FYNNEI. The CDR3 extends over 13 amino acids. Trimming took off 4 bases at V and 2 bases at J, with 8 bases between the two ends. CDR3 region: CASSGRGNTEAFF. The CDR3 DNA is TGTGCCAGCAGTGGAAGGGGAAACACTGAAGCTTTCTTT.

The chain combines TRBV19 with TRBJ1-5; D uncertain. The CDR3 has 15 residues. Per germline, CDR1 LNHDA and CDR2 SQIVND (reference sequence). Deletions cut 1 base from V and 0 bases from J, with 7 bases between. CDR3 sequence reads: CASSIAADSNQPQHF. The CDR3 coding sequence is TGTGCCAGTAGTATAGCCGCGGATAGCAATCAGCCCCAGCATTTT.

CDR3 coding DNA: TGCGCCAGCAGCTTACTGACCAAAACGACTAGCACAGATACGCAGTATTTT. This translates into CASSLLTKTTSTDTQYF. The chain uses TRBV5-1 and TRBJ2-3; D call uncertain. V lost 2 bases to trimming and J lost 0 bases, with 16 bases between them. The CDR3 spans 17 residues. Germline loops: CDR1 SGHRS, CDR2 YFSETQ.

The rearrangement joins TRBV18 to TRBJ2-2, with unresolved D. V shed 0 bases and J shed 7 bases, with 6 bases lying between them. The CDR3 is made up of 13 amino acids. Germline V gives CDR1 KGHSH, CDR2 LQKENI. The CDR3, as DNA: TGTGCCAGCTCACCACCGACAATCGGGGAGCTGTTTTTT. Its translation is CASSPPTIGELFF.

V is TRBV29-1 and J is TRBJ1-1, with a weak D call TRBD1 (5 bases). Trimming removed 7 bases from V and 3 bases from J, with 6 bases in between. Germline CDR1 and CDR2: SQVTM and ANQGSEA. The CDR3 is made up of 10 amino acids. The CDR3 region has the DNA TGCAGCGCAGGGCACACTGAAGCTTTCTTT. Amino acids: CSAGHTEAFF.

The J gene is TRBJ1-3, the V gene TRBV7-2; the D is unclear. This CDR3 is 14 amino acids long. CDR1 and CDR2 (germline): SGHTA, FQGNSA. The V end lost 3 bases, the J end lost 8 bases, and 14 bases lay between the germline ends. The CDR3 DNA reads TGTGCCAGCAGCTTTGGACTGGGGTTTGACACCATATATTTT. Its protein is CASSFGLGFDTIYF. Filled out from reference TRBV7-2 and TRBJ1-3, the complete variable domain reads GAGVSQSPSNKVTEKGKDVELRCDPISGHTALYWYRQSLGQGLEFLIYFQGNSAPDKSGLPSDRFSAERTGGSVSTLTIQRTQQEDSAVYLCASSFGLGFDTIYFGEGSWLTVV.

The chain uses TRBV5-6 and TRBJ2-3; 10 nucleotides line up with TRBD1. This CDR3 is built from 14 residues. Germline CDR1 and CDR2: SGHDT and YYEEEE. V gave up 4 bases and J gave up 4 bases; unmatched junction bases: 3. CDR3 residues: CASSGTGVADTQYF. CDR3 coding DNA: TGTGCCAGCAGCGGGACAGGGGTTGCAGATACGCAGTATTTT. Together with reference TRBV5-6 and TRBJ2-3, the CDR3 gives the full variable domain: DAGVTQSPTHLIKTRGQQVTLRCSPKSGHDTVSWYQQALGQGPQFIFQYYEEEERQRGNFPDRFSGHQFPNYSSELNVNALLLGDSALYLCASSGTGVADTQYFGPGTRLTVL.

The rearrangement links TRBV5-1 to TRBJ1-1; D might be TRBD1 (5 bases). The CDR3 loop spans 14 amino acids. V was clipped by 4 bases and J by 1 base, with 11 bases between them. The germline V gene has CDR1 SGHRS and CDR2 YFSETQ. The CDR3 here is CASSRGRGNTEAFF. In DNA, the CDR3 is TGCGCCAGCAGCAGGGGAAGAGGGAACACTGAAGCTTTCTTT.

The chain combines TRBV5-1 with TRBJ2-2; 9 nucleotides align to TRBD2. Trimming took 4 bases from V and 4 from J; bases not matched to a gene: 8. Germline lookup yields CDR1 SGHRS and CDR2 YFSETQ. The CDR3 is 16 amino acids. CDR3 DNA sequence: TGCGCCAGCAGCACCCTAGGACTAGCGAGCACCGGGGAGCTGTTTTTT. Translating it yields CASSTLGLASTGELFF.

A remark on this clone: At one boundary the junction diverges from the germline segment, which might be a read error. In the same sample, other DNA sequences code for this CDR3. The chain employs TRBV19 and TRBJ2-1; D is unresolved. The CDR3 extends over 13 amino acids. In germline, CDR1 is LNHDA, CDR2 SQIVND (reference sequence). The CDR3 DNA reads as TGTGCCAGTAGTATATGGCTTTACAACGAGCAGTTCTTC. Protein: CASSIWLYNEQFF.

The chain is built from TRBV10-3 and TRBJ1-2, with D tentatively TRBD1 (6 bases). Per germline, CDR1 ENHRY and CDR2 SYGVKD. The CDR3 is 12 residues long. Deletions cut 7 bases from V and 4 bases from J, with 10 bases between. CDR3: CAITEGGYGYTF. In DNA form, the CDR3 reads TGTGCCATCACCGAAGGGGGCTATGGCTACACCTTC.

The chain carries TRBV23-1 and TRBJ2-3, with 12 positions matching TRBD2. TRBV23-1 is an open reading frame whose function is uncertain. The junction had 16 bases not matched to a gene; V was cut back by 7 bases and J by 11 bases. The CDR3 is 16 amino acids. This CDR3 is CASTPEPGTSGSQQYF. CDR3 DNA: TGCGCCAGCACTCCAGAACCGGGGACTAGCGGGTCCCAGCAGTATTTT.

The chain uses TRBV25-1 and TRBJ1-6, with a weak D call TRBD1 (5 bases). Germline CDR1 MGHDK, CDR2 SYGVNS. Deletions cut 8 bases from V and 0 bases from J, with 11 bases between. The CDR3 covers 15 residues. CDR3 sequence reads: CASQRRGSYNSPLHF. Here the CDR3 DNA reads TGTGCCAGCCAGAGGAGGGGCTCCTATAATTCACCCCTCCACTTT.

The rearrangement links TRBV7-2 to TRBJ1-2, with no clear D. The V end lost 2 bases, the J end lost 8 bases, and 9 bases lay between the germline ends. The length of the CDR3 is 12 residues. Germline V gene data show CDR1 as SGHTA and CDR2 as FQGNSA. CDR3 sequence: CASSLPALGYTF. The CDR3 DNA reads as TGTGCCAGCAGCTTACCTGCGCTGGGCTACACCTTC.

This clone was picked up a small number of times. This chain uses TRBV19 with TRBJ2-1; 10 nucleotides agree with TRBD2. V shed 2 bases and J 5 bases; nucleotides not matched to a gene: 3. Germline lookup yields CDR1 LNHDA and CDR2 SQIVND (reference sequence). The CDR3 is made up of 15 amino acids. CDR3 sequence (DNA): TGTGCCAGTAGTATAAGGACTAGCGGAAACAATGAGCAGTTCTTC. Its translation: CASSIRTSGNNEQFF. The whole variable domain, filled in from reference TRBV19 and TRBJ2-1, reads DGGITQSPKYLFRKEGQNVTLSCEQNLNHDAMYWYRQDPGQGLRLIYYSQIVNDFQKGDIAEGYSVSREKKESFPLTVTSAQKNPTAFYLCASSIRTSGNNEQFFGPGTRLTVL.

CDR3 loop: CASSQGHRTDTQYF. The CDR3 DNA reads TGTGCCAGCAGCCAGGGGCATCGGACAGATACGCAGTATTTT. V gene TRBV4-2 combines with J gene TRBJ2-3, with D tentatively TRBD1 (5 bases). Trimming removed 3 bases from V and 3 bases from J, with 10 bases in between. Germline assignment: CDR1 LGHNA and CDR2 YNFKEQ. The CDR3 has 14 amino acids.

CDR3 sequence: CSVEPSGGVNNEQFF. The CDR3 DNA reads as TGCAGCGTTGAGCCTAGCGGGGGGGTCAACAATGAGCAGTTCTTC. V and J are TRBV29-1 and TRBJ2-1; 12 nucleotides agree with TRBD2. The CDR3 sequence is 15 residues long. V dropped 3 bases and J dropped 5; count of bases not matched to a gene: 5. CDR1 SQVTM and CDR2 ANQGSEA come from the germline V gene.

The chain links TRBV19 to TRBJ1-5; 7 bases agree with TRBD1. Looked up from germline, CDR1 is LNHDA and CDR2 is SQIVND (reference sequence). CDR3 length: 17 amino acids. V gave up 3 bases and J gave up 3 bases; unmatched junction bases: 11. CDR3 loop: CASSIRDSRRSNQPQHF. CDR3 bases: TGTGCCAGTAGTATCCGGGACAGCCGTCGATCCAATCAGCCCCAGCATTTT.

The V and J genes are TRBV12-5 and TRBJ2-1; 7 nucleotides line up with TRBD1. After removal of 0 bases from V and 13 bases from J, the junction contained 6 bases not matched to a gene. Germline V gene sequence: CDR1 LGHNT, CDR2 FRNRAP. This CDR3 spans 13 amino acids. The CDR3 coding sequence is TGTGCTAGTGGTTTGGTTCAAGGGACAGCTCAGTTCTTC. Encoded protein: CASGLVQGTAQFF.

This rearrangement joins TRBV6-1 to TRBJ1-6; tentative D call: TRBD1 (6 bases). Trimming removed 8 bases at V and 3 bases at J, with 11 bases between. Germline-derived CDR1 and CDR2 are MNHNS and SASEGT. This CDR3 has 14 amino acids. Written as DNA, the CDR3 is TGTGCCAGCCGACAGACAGGCTATAATTCACCCCTCCACTTT. Its translation: CASRQTGYNSPLHF.

The chain employs TRBV18 and TRBJ1-2, with D hard to call. The CDR3 has 12 residues. Trimming stripped 6 bases from V and 6 bases from J, with 11 bases between. Germline V lookup: CDR1 KGHSH, CDR2 LQKENI. The CDR3 spells CASSGGRDGYTF. CDR3 coding DNA: TGTGCCAGCTCCGGAGGACGAGATGGCTACACCTTC.

This chain joins TRBV6-6 and TRBJ2-4; TRBD2 is a possible D gene (6 bases). Germline CDR1 MNHNY, CDR2 SVGAGI (reference sequence). V lost 2 bases and J 7 bases, leaving 15 bases between the germline ends. The CDR3 has 15 residues. CDR3 nucleotides: TGTGCCAGCAGTTACGACGCCGGGACTCTGAACATTCAGTACTTC. Translation gives CASSYDAGTLNIQYF.

V is TRBV7-9 and J is TRBJ2-5, with 9 bases lining up with TRBD2. The J call is in doubt because the DNA end fits TRBJ2-7 better. This CDR3 region has 15 residues. The germline CDR1 and CDR2 sequences are SEHNR and FQNEAQ (reference sequence). The DNA of the CDR3 is TGTGCCAGCAGCTTATCTGGAGCGGGAGGCGACGAGCAGTACTTC. Translated, it gives CASSLSGAGGDEQYF.

This clone is a singleton in its sample. The chain is built from TRBV5-4 and TRBJ2-3; D unresolved. Trimming cost V 2 bases and J 2 bases, with 9 bases left between them. Germline values: CDR1 SGHNT, CDR2 YYREEE (reference sequence). The CDR3 has 14 residues. The CDR3 protein is CASSFVATTDTQYF. CDR3 coding DNA: TGTGCCAGCAGCTTTGTGGCAACCACAGATACGCAGTATTTT.

This clone has just one count. J is TRBJ2-2 and V is TRBV6-5; D call uncertain. CDR3 length: 15 amino acids. V lost 5 bases, J lost 6 bases, and 16 bases lay in between. Germline values: CDR1 MNHEY, CDR2 SVGAGI. This CDR3 is CASSAPPFRAGELFF. DNA for the CDR3: TGTGCCAGCAGTGCACCCCCTTTCCGGGCCGGGGAGCTGTTTTTT.

J is TRBJ1-6 and V is TRBV2; D is ambiguous. Per germline, CDR1 SNHLY and CDR2 FYNNEI. This CDR3 has 12 residues. The V end lost 3 bases, the J end lost 7 bases, and 4 bases lay between the germline ends. Written as DNA, the CDR3 is TGTGCCAGCAGTGAGAGGAATTCACCCCTCCACTTT. Protein: CASSERNSPLHF.